These 17 T cell receptor beta chains originate from one sample sequenced in a study of blood T cell repertoires in COVID-19. Sequencing was performed with immunoSEQ multiplex PCR; in TCRdb, only in-frame clones are kept and a portion is missing. The table records over 200,000 clones, 91% of them present only once. Sequenced input: peripheral blood. Receptors were obtained from a person aged 18-35 years with COVID-19, enrolled during active disease.

The chain is built from TRBV10-3 and TRBJ1-1; weak D call: TRBD1 (6 bases). This CDR3 region has 13 residues. Germline V gene data show CDR1 as ENHRY and CDR2 as SYGVKD. V was trimmed by 7 bases and J by 0 bases, leaving 9 bases between them. As DNA, the CDR3 is TGTGCCATCAAGGACAGCATGAACACTGAAGCTTTCTTT. Amino acid sequence: CAIKDSMNTEAFF.

The chain combines TRBV6-5 with TRBJ1-1; D gene ambiguous. This CDR3 contains 11 residues. From germline, CDR1 is MNHEY and CDR2 SVGAGI. Trimming left V 7 bases short and J 5 bases short, with 8 bases between. The CDR3 reads CASTTGTEAFF. In DNA, the CDR3 is TGTGCCAGCACCACGGGGACTGAAGCTTTCTTT.

The V gene is TRBV18, the J gene TRBJ2-7; 7 positions agree with TRBD2. V shed 2 bases, J shed 5 bases, and the junction held 6 bases outside the gene matches. Germline loops: CDR1 KGHSH, CDR2 LQKENI. The CDR3 covers 14 residues. Here the CDR3 reads CASSPTGGGNEQYF. DNA of the CDR3: TGTGCCAGCTCACCAACGGGAGGAGGGAACGAGCAGTACTTC.

This clone appeared once. The CDR3 DNA is TGTGCCAGCAGTGGGACTAGCGGACTACAAGAGACCCAGTACTTC. This encodes CASSGTSGLQETQYF. The J gene is TRBJ2-5, the V gene TRBV2; TRBD2 agrees at 10 bases. The CDR3 is made up of 15 amino acids. Trimming at V came to 4 bases and at J to 2 bases, leaving 4 bases not matched to a gene. The germline V gene has CDR1 SNHLY and CDR2 FYNNEI.

The chain couples TRBV27 to TRBJ2-1, with 8 bases matching TRBD1. Germline V gene lookup returns CDR1 MNHEY and CDR2 SMNVEV (reference sequence). J gave up 7 bases and V 3 bases, and 5 bases lay outside the gene matches. The CDR3 totals 14 residues. In DNA, the CDR3 is TGTGCCAGCAGTTTGACAGGGGCCCCGAATGAGCAGTTCTTC. Translated, it gives CASSLTGAPNEQFF.

The chain combines TRBV7-8 with TRBJ2-1; 8 bases line up with TRBD2. The V gene's germline CDR1 is SGHVS and CDR2 FQNEAQ. The CDR3 is made up of 16 amino acids. V dropped 0 bases and J dropped 7; count of bases not matched to a gene: 8. The DNA of the CDR3 is TGTGCCAGCAGCTTAGCGGGGCTAGCGGGTAGTAATGAGCAGTTCTTC. It is translated as CASSLAGLAGSNEQFF.

V gene TRBV13 combines with J gene TRBJ1-3, with D perhaps TRBD1 (5 bases). The V end was cut by 5 bases, the J end by 3 bases, with 14 bases between. Germline CDR1 and CDR2: PRHDT and FYEKMQ (reference sequence). This CDR3 region has 15 residues. The DNA for the CDR3 is TGTGCCAGCAGCCTTTTGGGGGGTGGTGGAAACACCATATATTTT. This encodes CASSLLGGGGNTIYF. The full variable domain, rest sourced from reference TRBV13 and TRBJ1-3, is AAGVIQSPRHLIKEKRETATLKCYPIPRHDTVYWYQQGPGQDPQFLISFYEKMQSDKGSIPDRFSAQQFSDYHSELNMSSLELGDSALYFCASSLLGGGGNTIYFGEGSWLTVV.

This chain joins TRBV5-8 and TRBJ2-5; D is ambiguous. This CDR3 spans 14 amino acids. CDR1 and CDR2 (germline): SGHTS, YDEGEE. V lost 0 bases and J lost 5, with 11 bases in between. CDR3 in DNA: TGTGCCAGCAGCTTGGCGGAGATCGCTGAGACCCAGTACTTC. It yields the protein CASSLAEIAETQYF. The full variable domain, with the rest looked up from reference TRBV5-8 and TRBJ2-5, is EAGVTQSPTHLIKTRGQQATLRCSPISGHTSVYWYQQALGLGLQFLLWYDEGEERNRGNFPPRFSGRQFPNYSSELNVNALELEDSALYLCASSLAEIAETQYFGPGTRLLVL.

The chain couples TRBV7-8 to TRBJ2-3; the match to TRBD1 covers 8 bases. V was clipped by 5 bases and J by 5 bases; unmatched bases: 6. This CDR3 spans 14 amino acids. CDR1 is SGHVS and CDR2 is FQNEAQ in the germline V gene. This chain's CDR3 is CASSLDRAGDTQYF. The CDR3 nucleotides are TGTGCCAGCAGCCTGGACAGGGCCGGAGATACGCAGTATTTT.

The genes are TRBV6-2 or TRBV6-3 and TRBJ2-1, with 7 positions matching TRBD2. CDR3 length equals 17 residues. J gave up 8 bases and V 0 bases, and 13 bases lay outside the gene matches. Germline V CDR1 and CDR2: MNHEY, SVGEGT. The DNA of the CDR3 is TGTGCCAGCAGTTACTCCCTAGCGGAAGGACCGAGAGATGAGCAGTTCTTC. Protein product: CASSYSLAEGPRDEQFF.

The rearrangement uses TRBV11-1 and TRBJ1-4; TRBD1 matches 10 bases. Germline V gives CDR1 SGHAT, CDR2 FQDESV (reference sequence). The CDR3 runs to 12 residues. The V and J ends lost 5 bases and 9 bases, in that order; junction bases with no gene match: 0. The CDR3 region has the DNA TGTGCCAGCAGCGACAGGGGGCAAAAACTGTTTTTT. It specifies CASSDRGQKLFF. The full variable domain, in which reference TRBV11-1 and TRBJ1-4 provide the parts outside the CDR3, is EAEVAQSPRYKITEKSQAVAFWCDPISGHATLYWYRQILGQGPELLVQFQDESVVDDSQLPKDRFSAERLKGVDSTLKIQPAELGDSAMYLCASSDRGQKLFFGSGTQLSVL.

This chain uses TRBV7-9 with TRBJ2-7, with TRBD2 matching 7 bases. CDR3 length: 15 residues. CDR1 is SEHNR and CDR2 is FQNEAQ in the germline V gene (reference sequence). V was pared by 2 bases and J by 5 bases, with 9 bases of the junction left unmatched. The CDR3 reads CASSLRTSTVNEQYF. In DNA, the CDR3 is TGTGCCAGCAGCTTACGGACTAGTACGGTGAACGAGCAGTACTTC.

In DNA, the CDR3 is TGTGCCAGCAGCTTGGTTGGACAGGGGCTTCGTGAGACCCAGTACTTC. Protein: CASSLVGQGLRETQYF. The chain recombines TRBV5-4 with TRBJ2-5; 9 bases agree with TRBD1. The CDR3 length is 16 residues. The junction had 8 bases not matched to a gene; V was cut back by 0 bases and J by 5 bases. Germline V lookup: CDR1 SGHNT, CDR2 YYREEE (reference sequence).

The CDR3 DNA is TGTGCCAGCAGCTCCCGCGGCAGGGCGGCCTACAATGAGCAGTTCTTC. It specifies CASSSRGRAAYNEQFF. V gene TRBV7-8 combines with J gene TRBJ2-1; possibly TRBD1 for D (5 bases). CDR1 is SGHVS, CDR2 FQNEAQ, per germline. Trimming removed 4 bases at V and 2 bases at J, with 15 bases between. CDR3 length: 16 amino acids.

The chain employs TRBV3-1 (or the pseudogene TRBV3-2) and TRBJ2-5; tentative D call: TRBD2 (9 bases). Trimming stripped 0 bases from V and 5 bases from J, with 22 bases between. Germline V gene sequence: CDR1 LGHDT, CDR2 YNNKEL (reference sequence). The CDR3 consists of 18 residues. The CDR3 coding sequence is TGTGCCAGCAGCCAAGATCCAGGGGGCGGGAGGGCCCAGGAGACCCAGTACTTC. Its protein product is CASSQDPGGGRAQETQYF.

The chain has TRBV18 and TRBJ1-3; 7 nucleotides match TRBD1. This CDR3 has 16 residues. With 4 bases clipped from V and 0 bases from J, the junction kept 6 bases outside the gene matches. In germline, CDR1 is KGHSH, CDR2 LQKENI. This CDR3 reads CASSLLTGRSGNTIYF. The CDR3 DNA reads as TGTGCCAGCTCACTCCTGACAGGGCGCTCTGGAAACACCATATATTTT.

This clone was picked up one time. The rearrangement joins TRBV14 to TRBJ2-7, with a possible D match to TRBD2 (5 bases). V lost 1 base and J 0 bases, leaving 13 bases between the germline ends. CDR3 size: 16 residues. CDR1 SGHDN and CDR2 FVKESK come from the germline V gene. The DNA of the CDR3 is TGTGCCAGCAGCCAAGTTCGCGGGCCTAGCTCCTACGAGCAGTACTTC. Its protein is CASSQVRGPSSYEQYF.